This TCR beta chain is from a study of shared T cell receptors in the human thymus. Trimming cost V 6 bases and J 3 bases; bases outside gene matches: 10. The CDR3 extends over 15 amino acids. Looked up from germline, CDR1 is SGHRS and CDR2 is YFSETQ. Sequenced by immunoSEQ multiplex PCR; TCRdb stores in-frame clones only, minus some. The data hold around 340,000 clones, with 95% observed a single time. The chain uses TRBV5-1 and TRBJ2-7; 9 nucleotides align to TRBD2. This TCR was recovered from a human donor. Sequencing input: thymocytes. As DNA, the CDR3 is TGCGCCAGCAAGGGGGCTAGCGGGACCCACTACGAGCAGTACTTC. Protein: CASKGASGTHYEQYF.